The rows below give T cell receptor beta chains drawn from one sample of a study of shared clonotypes between healthy human individuals. Produced via immunoSEQ multiplex PCR; TCRdb's table is partial and in-frame only. The table includes roughly 700,000 clones, 90% detected once. What was sequenced was memory CD8+ T cells from PBMCs. Receptors were obtained from a man between 18 and 35 years old in good health. Some clones in this sample may be carry-over from other donors' samples. The CDR3 runs from the conserved cysteine through the conserved F or W. The D gene is left open where the match is weak. Part of the rows lack a size; the others show once, few, many or a class for expanded clones.

v_gene,abundance,len,d_gene,j_gene,CDR3nt,CDR3aa
TRBV7-9,-,14,-,TRBJ1-5,TGTGCCAGCAGCTTAATAGCGTCAAATCAGCCCCAGCATTTT,CASSLIASNQPQHF
TRBV15,-,15,-,TRBJ2-3,TGTGCCACCAGCCTCAGGGCTCGAAGCACAGATACGCAGTATTTT,CATSLRARSTDTQYF
TRBV5-1,-,15,-,TRBJ2-3,TGCGCCAGCAGCTTGAGTTTCCTGGGGGCATATACGCAGTATTTT,CASSLSFLGAYTQYF
TRBV7-2,-,14,-,TRBJ2-1,TGTGCCAGCAGCTCCCGGAGCTCCTACAATGAGCAGTTCTTC,CASSSRSSYNEQFF
TRBV2,-,17,-,TRBJ1-4,TGTGCCAGCAGTGAATACCAGCAGACAGACAGTAATGAAAAACTGTTTTTT,CASSEYQQTDSNEKLFF
TRBV6-6,-,13,-,TRBJ2-7,TGTGCCAGCAGTTACTCGGACAGTTACGAGCAGTACTTC,CASSYSDSYEQYF
TRBV7-9,-,14,TRBD1,TRBJ2-7,TGTGCCAGCAGCTCCGGGACAGGGTGGTACGAGCAGTACTTC,CASSSGTGWYEQYF
TRBV11-1,-,17,-,TRBJ2-5,TGTGCCAGCAGCCCCCGGACAGCTACACAGCCACAAGAGACCCAGTACTTC,CASSPRTATQPQETQYF
TRBV7-9,once,15,TRBD2,TRBJ2-1,TGTGCCAGCAGCTTCACGAGCGGGATCTACAATGAGCAGTTCTTC,CASSFTSGIYNEQFF
TRBV6-5,-,14,TRBD2,TRBJ2-1,TGTGCCAGCAACCCTAGCGGGGTTTGGGATGAGCAGTTCTTC,CASNPSGVWDEQFF
TRBV19,-,20,TRBD1,TRBJ1-5,TGTGCCAGTAGTACCCGGGACAGGGGGCTGATACCTTATAGCAATCAGCCCCAGCATTTT,CASSTRDRGLIPYSNQPQHF
TRBV28,-,13,-,TRBJ1-1,TGTGCCAGCAGTTTCTTAGAGAACACTGAAGCTTTCTTT,CASSFLENTEAFF
TRBV9,-,14,TRBD1,TRBJ1-4,TGTGCCAGCAGCGCGGGACAGGGGGCGAGAGGACTGTTTTTT,CASSAGQGARGLFF
TRBV29-1,-,16,-,TRBJ2-7,TGCAGCGCGCGATCTCGACGCCGGGACAACGCCTACGAGCAGTACTTC,CSARSRRRDNAYEQYF
TRBV2,once,14,-,TRBJ1-2,TGTGCCAGCAGAGGGACCGCTCGTAACTATGGCTACACCTTC,CASRGTARNYGYTF
TRBV29-1,once,12,-,TRBJ2-7,TGCAGCGGGGAGGACAGCTCCTACGAGCAGTACTTC,CSGEDSSYEQYF
TRBV7-9,-,14,-,TRBJ2-7,TGTGCCAGCAGCTCCACCATCAGACAGTACGAGCAGTACTTC,CASSSTIRQYEQYF
TRBV9,-,14,TRBD1,TRBJ1-2,TGTGCCAGCAGCACCCGACAGGGCAACTATGGCTACACCTTC,CASSTRQGNYGYTF
TRBV15,-,17,-,TRBJ2-1,TGTGCCACCAGCAGAGATGCAGGTATAGTATTTGACAATGAGCAGTTCTTC,CATSRDAGIVFDNEQFF
TRBV7-9,once,16,TRBD1,TRBJ1-2,TGTGCCAGCAGCTTAGCGTATAGCGAACAGGGGCATGGCTACACCTTC,CASSLAYSEQGHGYTF
TRBV27,-,14,-,TRBJ2-4,TGTGCCAGCAGCCCGGACCCTAGGGCAGACATTCAGTACTTC,CASSPDPRADIQYF
TRBV15,-,16,-,TRBJ1-3,TGTGCCACCAGCAGAGGTCTGCCGGGGGCTGGAAACACCATATATTTT,CATSRGLPGAGNTIYF
TRBV7-3,-,14,-,TRBJ1-1,TGTGCCAGCAGCTCCGCCTCTTCGGGCACTGAAGCTTTCTTT,CASSSASSGTEAFF
TRBV7-9,-,16,TRBD1,TRBJ2-3,TGTGCCAGCAGCGCTGGGACAGGGATAAGCACAGATACGCAGTATTTT,CASSAGTGISTDTQYF